A single sample gave rise to the 8 T cell receptor beta chains below, sequenced in a study of blood T cell repertoires in COVID-19. The assay was immunoSEQ multiplex PCR, and TCRdb's table has in-frame clones only and misses some. This table holds 300,000 to 500,000 clones, more than 75% found once. Sequenced sample: PBMCs or T cells enriched from blood (not recorded which). The receptors shown here come from a woman in her twenties or thirties with acute COVID-19.

The chain links TRBV6-5 to TRBJ1-4; no firm D call. Per the germline V gene, CDR1 is MNHEY and CDR2 is SVGAGI. The CDR3 is made up of 16 amino acids. Deletions cut 0 bases from V and 4 bases from J, with 12 bases between. This CDR3 reads CASSYSKNQNNEKLFF. The CDR3 region has the DNA TGTGCCAGCAGTTACTCGAAGAACCAGAATAATGAAAAACTGTTTTTT.

The genes are TRBV5-6 and TRBJ2-2, with a tentative D call TRBD1 (6 bases). Between the trimmed V and J ends, which lost 5 bases and 5 bases, there was a span of 16 bases. The CDR3 length is 15 residues. The germline CDR1 and CDR2 sequences are SGHDT and YYEEEE. This CDR3 reads CASRRTGKGTGELFF. The CDR3 nucleotides are TGTGCCAGCAGAAGAACAGGGAAGGGAACCGGGGAGCTGTTTTTT.

The rearrangement uses TRBV28 and TRBJ1-2, with 8 bases identical to TRBD1. V was clipped by 9 bases and J by 6 bases; unmatched bases: 12. The CDR3 is made up of 14 amino acids. CDR1 and CDR2 from the germline V gene are MDHEN and SYDVKM. CDR3 protein: CASTSTRGRDGYTF. The CDR3 bases are TGTGCCAGTACCTCCACCAGGGGGCGGGATGGCTACACCTTC.

V usage is TRBV10-2 and J usage is TRBJ1-1; weak D call: TRBD1 (6 bases). The CDR3 consists of 17 residues. The V end was cut by 0 bases, the J end by 5 bases, with 19 bases between. The germline gives CDR1 WSHSY, CDR2 SAAADI. The CDR3 DNA reads TGCGCCAGCAGTGAGTCGATACTATTAGGGGGAAGGACTGAAGCTTTCTTT. Translated, it gives CASSESILLGGRTEAFF.

This chain joins TRBV4-3 and TRBJ2-1; a possible D gene is TRBD2 (6 bases). This CDR3 has 16 residues. Per germline, CDR1 LGHNA and CDR2 YSLEER. Between the trimmed V and J ends, which lost 1 base and 6 bases, there was a span of 16 bases. The DNA of the CDR3 is TGCGCCAGCAGCCAAGCACTCTTGGACGGGGGCAATGAGCAGTTCTTC. Its translation is CASSQALLDGGNEQFF.

This CDR3 is CASSNSGGALNEQFF. In DNA form, the CDR3 reads TGTGCCAGCAGCAATAGCGGGGGGGCCTTAAATGAGCAGTTCTTC. The J gene is TRBJ2-1, the V gene TRBV7-3, with 11 bases aligning to TRBD2. CDR1 is SGHTA, CDR2 FQGTGA, per germline. The CDR3 spans 15 residues. The V and J ends lost 5 bases and 7 bases, in that order; junction bases with no gene match: 7.

The rearrangement uses TRBV11-2 and TRBJ2-7; D possibly corresponds to TRBD2 (6 bases). Trimming removed 4 bases from V and 9 bases from J, with 13 bases in between. Looked up from germline, CDR1 is SGHAT and CDR2 is FQNNGV. The length of the CDR3 is 12 residues. CDR3 in amino acids: CASSSHLGGQYF. The CDR3 DNA reads as TGTGCCAGCAGCTCACACCTCGGGGGGCAGTACTTC.

This clone was seen once. The chain uses TRBV7-9 and TRBJ2-5, with 7 bases that match TRBD1. The V gene's germline CDR1 is SEHNR and CDR2 FQNEAQ (reference sequence). The trim removed 0 bases at V and 0 bases at J, leaving 4 bases unmatched. The CDR3 runs 16 residues. For the CDR3, the DNA is TGTGCCAGCAGCTTAGCGGGACAGTGGTACCAAGAGACCCAGTACTTC. It encodes CASSLAGQWYQETQYF.